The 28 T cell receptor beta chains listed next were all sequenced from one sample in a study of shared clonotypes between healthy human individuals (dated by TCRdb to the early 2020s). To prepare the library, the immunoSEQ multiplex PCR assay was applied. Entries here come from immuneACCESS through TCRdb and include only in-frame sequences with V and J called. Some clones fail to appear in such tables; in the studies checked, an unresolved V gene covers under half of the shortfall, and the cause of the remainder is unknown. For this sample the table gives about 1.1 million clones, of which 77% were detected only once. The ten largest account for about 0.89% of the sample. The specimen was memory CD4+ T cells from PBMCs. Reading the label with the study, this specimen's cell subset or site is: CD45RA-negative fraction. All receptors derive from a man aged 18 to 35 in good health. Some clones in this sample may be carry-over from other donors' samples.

This chain's CDR3 is CASSVLAGGPAGELFF. As DNA, the CDR3 is TGTGCCAGCAGCGTACTAGCGGGAGGCCCCGCCGGGGAGCTGTTTTTT. The chain carries TRBV7-6 and TRBJ2-2, with TRBD2 identical over 12 bases. Germline V gene data show CDR1 as SGHVS and CDR2 as FNYEAQ. The trim removed 5 bases at V and 6 bases at J, leaving 7 bases unmatched. The CDR3 is 16 residues long.

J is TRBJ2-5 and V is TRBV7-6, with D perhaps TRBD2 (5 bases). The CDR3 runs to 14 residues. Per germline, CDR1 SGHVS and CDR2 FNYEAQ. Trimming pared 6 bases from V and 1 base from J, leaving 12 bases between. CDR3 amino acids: CASSRRGSQETQYF. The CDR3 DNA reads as TGTGCCAGCAGTCGGAGAGGGAGCCAAGAGACCCAGTACTTC.

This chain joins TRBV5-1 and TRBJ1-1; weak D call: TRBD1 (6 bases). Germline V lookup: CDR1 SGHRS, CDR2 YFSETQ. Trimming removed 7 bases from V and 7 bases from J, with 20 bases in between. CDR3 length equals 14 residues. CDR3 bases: TGCGCCAGCTCGGCCAGGGGCCCCTTGGATGAAGCTTTCTTT. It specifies CASSARGPLDEAFF.

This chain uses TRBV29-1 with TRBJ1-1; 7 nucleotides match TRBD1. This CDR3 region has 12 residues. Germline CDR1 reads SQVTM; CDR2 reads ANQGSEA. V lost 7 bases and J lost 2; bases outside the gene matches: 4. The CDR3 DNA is TGCAGCGCGGGACAGCTTAACACTGAAGCTTTCTTT. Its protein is CSAGQLNTEAFF. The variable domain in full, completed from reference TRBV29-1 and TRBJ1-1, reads SAVISQKPSRDICQRGTSLTIQCQVDSQVTMMFWYRQQPGQSLTLIATANQGSEATYESGFVIDKFPISRPNLTFSTLTVSNMSPEDSSIYLCSAGQLNTEAFFGQGTRLTVV.

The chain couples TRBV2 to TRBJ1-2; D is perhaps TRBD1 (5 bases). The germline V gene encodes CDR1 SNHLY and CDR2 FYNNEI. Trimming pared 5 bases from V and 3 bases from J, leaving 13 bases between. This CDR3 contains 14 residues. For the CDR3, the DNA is TGTGCCAGCAGTTATGGGGGGTCAGACTATGGCTACACCTTC. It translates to CASSYGGSDYGYTF.

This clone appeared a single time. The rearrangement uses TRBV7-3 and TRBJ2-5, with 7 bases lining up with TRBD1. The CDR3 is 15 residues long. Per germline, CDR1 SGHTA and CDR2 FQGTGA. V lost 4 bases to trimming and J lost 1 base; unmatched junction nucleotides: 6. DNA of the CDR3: TGTGCCAGCAGCTCCCTGACAGGGCCCCAAGAGACCCAGTACTTC. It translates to CASSSLTGPQETQYF.

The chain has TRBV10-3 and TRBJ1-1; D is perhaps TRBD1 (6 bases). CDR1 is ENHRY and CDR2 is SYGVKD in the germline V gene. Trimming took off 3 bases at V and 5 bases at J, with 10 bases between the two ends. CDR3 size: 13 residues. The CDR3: CAISDGGGTEAFF. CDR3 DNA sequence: TGTGCCATCAGTGATGGAGGGGGGACTGAAGCTTTCTTT.

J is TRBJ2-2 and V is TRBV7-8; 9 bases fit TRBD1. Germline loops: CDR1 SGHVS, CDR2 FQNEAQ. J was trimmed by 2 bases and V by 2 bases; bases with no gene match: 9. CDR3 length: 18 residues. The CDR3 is CASSLSTTGGFNTGELFF. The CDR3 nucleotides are TGTGCCAGCAGCTTATCAACCACAGGGGGCTTCAACACCGGGGAGCTGTTTTTT.

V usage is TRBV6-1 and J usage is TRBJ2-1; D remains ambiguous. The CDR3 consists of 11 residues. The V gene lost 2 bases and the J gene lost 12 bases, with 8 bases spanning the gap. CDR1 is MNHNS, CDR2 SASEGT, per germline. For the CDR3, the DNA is TGTGCCAGCAGTGAATTACCAGCGCAGTTCTTC. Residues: CASSELPAQFF.

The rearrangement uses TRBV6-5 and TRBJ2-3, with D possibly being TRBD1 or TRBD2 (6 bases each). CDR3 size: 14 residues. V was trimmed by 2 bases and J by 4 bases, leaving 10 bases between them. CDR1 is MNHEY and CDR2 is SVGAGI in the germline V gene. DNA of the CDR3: TGTGCCAGCAGTTACACCGGGGGCTCAGATACGCAGTATTTT. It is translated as CASSYTGGSDTQYF.

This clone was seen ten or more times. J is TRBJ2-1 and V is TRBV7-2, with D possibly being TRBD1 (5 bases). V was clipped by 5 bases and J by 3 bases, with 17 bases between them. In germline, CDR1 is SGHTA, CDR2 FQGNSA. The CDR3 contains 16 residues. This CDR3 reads CASSSLQAVNYNEQFF. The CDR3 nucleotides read TGTGCCAGCAGCAGCTTACAGGCAGTTAACTACAATGAGCAGTTCTTC.

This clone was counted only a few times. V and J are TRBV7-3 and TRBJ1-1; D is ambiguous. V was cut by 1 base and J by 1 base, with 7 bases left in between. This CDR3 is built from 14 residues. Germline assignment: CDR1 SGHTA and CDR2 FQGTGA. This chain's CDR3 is CASSLMAANTEAFF. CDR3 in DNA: TGTGCCAGCAGCTTAATGGCAGCGAACACTGAAGCTTTCTTT.

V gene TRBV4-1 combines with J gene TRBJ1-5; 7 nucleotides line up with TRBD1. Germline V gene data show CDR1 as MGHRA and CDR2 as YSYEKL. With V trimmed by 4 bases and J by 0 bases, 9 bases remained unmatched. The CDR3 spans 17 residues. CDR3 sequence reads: CASSPGQIRISNQPQHF. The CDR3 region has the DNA TGCGCCAGCAGCCCGGGACAGATCCGTATTAGCAATCAGCCCCAGCATTTT.

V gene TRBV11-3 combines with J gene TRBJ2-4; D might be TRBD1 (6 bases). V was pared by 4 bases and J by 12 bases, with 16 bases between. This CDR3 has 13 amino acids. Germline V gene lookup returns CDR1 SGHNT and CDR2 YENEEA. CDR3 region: CASSWDGKGGQYF. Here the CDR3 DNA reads TGTGCCAGCAGCTGGGACGGGAAAGGGGGTCAGTACTTC.

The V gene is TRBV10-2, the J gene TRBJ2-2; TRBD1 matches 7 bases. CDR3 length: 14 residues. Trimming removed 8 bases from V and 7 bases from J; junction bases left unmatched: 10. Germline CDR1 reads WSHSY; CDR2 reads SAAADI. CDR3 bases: TGCGCCAGCCGAGAGACAGGGTGGGGCGGGGAGCTGTTTTTT. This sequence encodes CASRETGWGGELFF.

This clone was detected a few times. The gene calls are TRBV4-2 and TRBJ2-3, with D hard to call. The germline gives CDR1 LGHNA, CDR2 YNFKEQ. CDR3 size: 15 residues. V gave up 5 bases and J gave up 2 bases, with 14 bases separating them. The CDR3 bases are TGTGCCAGCAGCAAAACTTTGGGAACCACAGATACGCAGTATTTT. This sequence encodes CASSKTLGTTDTQYF.

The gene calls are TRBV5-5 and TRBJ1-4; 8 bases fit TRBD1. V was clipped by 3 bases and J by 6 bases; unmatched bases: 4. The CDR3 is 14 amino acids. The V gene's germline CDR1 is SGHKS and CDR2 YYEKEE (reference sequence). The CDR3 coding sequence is TGTGCCAGCAGCTCGCAGGGGGCCGATGAAAAACTGTTTTTT. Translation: CASSSQGADEKLFF.

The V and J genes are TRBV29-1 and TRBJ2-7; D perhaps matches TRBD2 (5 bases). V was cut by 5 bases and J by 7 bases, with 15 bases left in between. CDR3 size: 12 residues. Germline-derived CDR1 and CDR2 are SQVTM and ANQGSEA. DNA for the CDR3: TGCAGCGTTTCCGGACTGACGGGGGAGCAGTACTTC. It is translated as CSVSGLTGEQYF.

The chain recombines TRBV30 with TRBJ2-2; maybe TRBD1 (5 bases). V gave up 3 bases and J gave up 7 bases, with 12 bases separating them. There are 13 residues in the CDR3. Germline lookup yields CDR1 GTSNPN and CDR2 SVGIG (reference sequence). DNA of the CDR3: TGTGCCTGGAGCCGGACATCAGGCGGGGAGCTGTTTTTT. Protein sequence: CAWSRTSGGELFF. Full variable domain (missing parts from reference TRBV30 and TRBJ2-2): SQTIHQWPATLVQPVGSPLSLECTVEGTSNPNLYWYRQAAGRGLQLLFYSVGIGQISSEVPQNLSASRPQDRQFILSSKKLLLSDSGFYLCAWSRTSGGELFFGEGSRLTVL.

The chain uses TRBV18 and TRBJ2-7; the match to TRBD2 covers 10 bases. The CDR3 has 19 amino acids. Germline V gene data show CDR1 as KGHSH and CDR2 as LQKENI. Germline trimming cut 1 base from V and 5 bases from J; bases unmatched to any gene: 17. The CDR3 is CASSPRPAGGWSTVDEQYF. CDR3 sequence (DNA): TGTGCCAGCTCACCACGCCCAGCGGGAGGGTGGAGTACTGTCGACGAGCAGTACTTC.

The CDR3 nucleotides are TGCGCCAGCAGCCAACCTACGGGACAGGTTATTTCTGGGGCCAACGTCCTGACTTTC. Encoded protein: CASSQPTGQVISGANVLTF. The chain links TRBV4-1 to TRBJ2-6; 8 bases are a match to TRBD1. V gave up 2 bases and J gave up 1 base; unmatched junction bases: 10. The CDR3 spans 19 residues. Germline V gene data show CDR1 as MGHRA and CDR2 as YSYEKL.

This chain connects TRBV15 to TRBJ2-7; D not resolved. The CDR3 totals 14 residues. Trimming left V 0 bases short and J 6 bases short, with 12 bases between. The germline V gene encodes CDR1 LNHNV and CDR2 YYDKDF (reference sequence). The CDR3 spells CATSREGLKLEQYF. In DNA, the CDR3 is TGTGCCACCAGCAGAGAGGGTCTCAAGCTCGAGCAGTACTTC. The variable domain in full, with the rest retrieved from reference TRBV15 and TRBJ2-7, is DAMVIQNPRYQVTQFGKPVTLSCSQTLNHNVMYWYQQKSSQAPKLLFHYYDKDFNNEADTPDNFQSRRPNTSFCFLDIRSPGLGDTAMYLCATSREGLKLEQYFGPGTRLTVT.

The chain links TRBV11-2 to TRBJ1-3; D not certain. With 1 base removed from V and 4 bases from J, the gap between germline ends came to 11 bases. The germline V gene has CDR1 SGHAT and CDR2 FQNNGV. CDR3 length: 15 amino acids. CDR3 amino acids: CASSLARPRGNTIYF. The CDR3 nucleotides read TGTGCCAGCAGCTTAGCAAGGCCTAGGGGAAACACCATATATTTT.

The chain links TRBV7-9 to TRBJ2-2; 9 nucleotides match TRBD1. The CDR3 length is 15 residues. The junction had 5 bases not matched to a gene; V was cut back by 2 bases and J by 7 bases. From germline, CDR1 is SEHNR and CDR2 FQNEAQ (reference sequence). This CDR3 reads CASSLITGGSGELFF. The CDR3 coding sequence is TGTGCCAGCAGCTTAATTACAGGGGGCAGCGGGGAGCTGTTTTTT.

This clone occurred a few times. The chain's CDR3 is CASSEGQGNRDTQYF. The CDR3 coding sequence is TGTGCCAGCAGCGAGGGACAGGGCAATCGAGATACGCAGTATTTT. The chain joins TRBV28 to TRBJ2-3, with 9 positions matching TRBD1. The CDR3 totals 15 residues. The ends lost 6 bases at V and 5 bases at J; junction bases unmatched: 9. Germline-derived CDR1 and CDR2 are MDHEN and SYDVKM.

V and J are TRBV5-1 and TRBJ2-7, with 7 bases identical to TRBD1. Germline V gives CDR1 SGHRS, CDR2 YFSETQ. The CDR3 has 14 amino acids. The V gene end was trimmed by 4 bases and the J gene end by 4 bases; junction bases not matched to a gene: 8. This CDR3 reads CASSVSGTVYEQYF. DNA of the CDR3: TGCGCCAGCAGCGTGAGTGGGACAGTGTACGAGCAGTACTTC.

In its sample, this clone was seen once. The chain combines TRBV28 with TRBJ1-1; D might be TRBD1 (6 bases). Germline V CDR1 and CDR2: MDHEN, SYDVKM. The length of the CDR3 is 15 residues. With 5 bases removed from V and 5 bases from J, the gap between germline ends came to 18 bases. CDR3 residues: CASSLSGTPGTEAFF. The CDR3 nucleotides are TGTGCCAGCAGTCTTTCCGGGACACCGGGAACTGAAGCTTTCTTT.

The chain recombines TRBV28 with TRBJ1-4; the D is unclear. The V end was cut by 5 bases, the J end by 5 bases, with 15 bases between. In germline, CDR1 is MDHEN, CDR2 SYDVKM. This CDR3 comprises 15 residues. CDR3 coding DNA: TGTGCCAGCAGTCCTAACTACGCAGGAAATGAAAAACTGTTTTTT. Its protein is CASSPNYAGNEKLFF.